Listed here are 23 T cell receptor beta chains from one sample, sequenced in a study of blood T cells in healthy people across ages. Then a second PCR, running about 6 to 11 cycles, was carried out with a sample-barcoded 5' primer and a J-beta primer mix. TCRdb re-called the 5' RACE reads with MiXCR, one entry per CDR3 protein. The sample has approximately 810,000 distinct CDR3 sequences, about 37% seen once. Sample: blood. These receptors all stem from a man in his late teens or twenties in good health.

This chain links TRBV20-1 with TRBJ2-7; perhaps TRBD2 as D (5 bases). This CDR3 contains 14 residues. Between the trimmed V and J ends, which lost 5 bases and 5 bases, there was a span of 19 bases. The germline CDR1 and CDR2 sequences are DFQATT and SNEGSKA (reference sequence). In DNA form, the CDR3 reads TGCAGTGCTGCTTCTACGGGAACGAGAAACGAGCAGTACTTC. It codes for CSAASTGTRNEQYF.

The J gene is TRBJ2-5, the V gene TRBV4-1; no reliable D call. CDR3 length: 14 residues. V was cut by 3 bases and J by 3 bases, with 11 bases left in between. The germline CDR1 and CDR2 sequences are MGHRA and YSYEKL. The CDR3 loop is CASSHVKDEETQYF. CDR3 bases: TGCGCCAGCAGCCACGTGAAGGATGAAGAGACCCAGTACTTC.

This chain links TRBV3-1 with TRBJ2-1; a possible D gene is TRBD2 (5 bases). CDR1 and CDR2 (germline): LGHDT, YNNKEL (reference sequence). V was trimmed by 3 bases and J by 3 bases, leaving 9 bases between them. This CDR3 has 14 amino acids. CDR3 bases: TGTGCCAGCAGCCACTCGGGAATCTACAATGAGCAGTTCTTC. This sequence encodes CASSHSGIYNEQFF.

This clonotype was found a few times. The V call is TRBV28, the J call TRBJ2-2; TRBD1 might be the D (6 bases). This CDR3 is 15 amino acids long. CDR1 and CDR2 from the germline V gene are MDHEN and SYDVKM. The V end was cut by 7 bases, the J end by 6 bases, with 18 bases between. CDR3 in amino acids: CASTKMSGVPGELFF. CDR3 coding DNA: TGTGCCAGCACCAAGATGTCAGGGGTTCCCGGGGAGCTGTTTTTT.

The chain combines TRBV7-2 with TRBJ2-1; 7 bases fit TRBD2. J lost 0 bases, V lost 4 bases, and 3 bases had no gene match. The CDR3 is 15 residues long. In germline, CDR1 is SGHTA, CDR2 FQGNSA. The CDR3 DNA reads as TGTGCCAGCAGCTGGCAGCGGGGCTCCTACAATGAGCAGTTCTTC. Protein: CASSWQRGSYNEQFF. The whole variable domain, filled in from reference TRBV7-2 and TRBJ2-1, reads GAGVSQSPSNKVTEKGKDVELRCDPISGHTALYWYRQSLGQGLEFLIYFQGNSAPDKSGLPSDRFSAERTGGSVSTLTIQRTQQEDSAVYLCASSWQRGSYNEQFFGPGTRLTVL.

This clonotype is a singleton in its sample. The CDR3 region is CASSKWDSPDTDTQYF. DNA for the CDR3: TGTGCCAGCAGTAAGTGGGACAGCCCAGACACAGATACGCAGTATTTT. V usage is TRBV6-6 and J usage is TRBJ2-3, with 7 bases aligning to TRBD1. The CDR3 is 16 residues long. Germline CDR1 and CDR2: MNHNY and SVGAGI (reference sequence). With V trimmed by 5 bases and J by 2 bases, 10 bases remained unmatched.

This clonotype was observed a handful of times. V and J are TRBV12-3 or TRBV12-4 and TRBJ2-1; 8 nucleotides match TRBD2. The CDR3 spans 13 residues. The junction had 4 bases not matched to a gene; V was cut back by 5 bases and J by 7 bases. CDR3 region: CASSKGLANEQFF. In nucleotides, the CDR3 is TGTGCCAGCAGTAAAGGACTAGCTAATGAGCAGTTCTTC.

The V gene is TRBV18, the J gene TRBJ2-7, with D unclear. The germline V gene has CDR1 KGHSH and CDR2 LQKENI. V was shortened by 3 bases and J by 0 bases, with 21 bases between the two germline ends. The CDR3 runs 18 residues. The CDR3 sequence: CASSPPILGRINSYEQYF. CDR3 DNA: TGTGCCAGCTCACCCCCCATATTGGGCAGAATCAACTCCTACGAGCAGTACTTC.

The chain has TRBV2 and TRBJ1-6; D unresolved. V lost 0 bases, J lost 0 bases, and 9 bases lay in between. Germline assignment: CDR1 SNHLY and CDR2 FYNNEI. The CDR3 has 17 residues. In DNA form, the CDR3 reads TGTGCCAGCAGTGAAGCGCACCCGAGCTCCTATAATTCACCCCTCCACTTT. Protein sequence: CASSEAHPSSYNSPLHF.

The chain recombines TRBV3-1 with TRBJ1-1, with 8 bases lining up with TRBD1. The CDR3 extends over 15 amino acids. V lost 1 base, J lost 6 bases, and 7 bases stayed unmatched. The germline V gene has CDR1 LGHDT and CDR2 YNNKEL (reference sequence). The CDR3 here is CASSQVYQGAAEAFF. CDR3 coding DNA: TGTGCCAGCAGCCAAGTATACCAGGGGGCCGCTGAAGCTTTCTTT.

This clonotype was seen more than once but under ten times. The chain combines TRBV20-1 with TRBJ1-4; 8 bases are shared with TRBD1. CDR3 length: 13 residues. CDR1 is DFQATT and CDR2 is SNEGSKA in the germline V gene (reference sequence). V lost 8 bases, J lost 7 bases, and 9 bases stayed unmatched. The CDR3 nucleotides read TGCAGTTTCGTACAGGGGGAGGCTGAAAAACTGTTTTTT. It codes for CSFVQGEAEKLFF.

This clonotype occurred a few times. The chain links TRBV20-1 to TRBJ1-6; D remains unclear. Germline-derived CDR1 and CDR2 are DFQATT and SNEGSKA (reference sequence). V lost 2 bases, J lost 10 bases, and 9 bases lay in between. CDR3 length: 12 amino acids. The DNA for the CDR3 is TGCAGTGCTAGATTGCCTGAATCACCCCTCCACTTT. Amino acids: CSARLPESPLHF.

The V call is TRBV6-5, the J call TRBJ1-1, with a possible D match to TRBD1 (6 bases). The CDR3 sequence is 13 residues long. CDR1 and CDR2 from the germline V gene are MNHEY and SVGAGI. Trimming left V 6 bases short and J 1 base short, with 9 bases between. DNA for the CDR3: TGTGCCAGCAGACGGGGGCAGAACACTGAAGCTTTCTTT. Residues: CASRRGQNTEAFF.

This clonotype was counted a few times. The chain employs TRBV20-1 and TRBJ2-1; D uncertain. The CDR3 length is 12 residues. The V and J ends lost 3 bases and 5 bases respectively, with 8 bases between them. The V gene's germline CDR1 is DFQATT and CDR2 SNEGSKA (reference sequence). The CDR3 nucleotides read TGCAGTGCTAGGCCACTTAACAATGAGCAGTTCTTC. Translated, it gives CSARPLNNEQFF.

The V gene is TRBV12-3 or TRBV12-4, the J gene TRBJ2-3; D remains ambiguous. This CDR3 is 16 amino acids long. Trimming cost V 3 bases and J 2 bases, with 15 bases left between them. DNA for the CDR3: TGTGCCAGCAGTTTTATGGCGGAGCACGACACAGATACGCAGTATTTT. Its translation is CASSFMAEHDTDTQYF.

The V call is TRBV3-1, the J call TRBJ2-3; TRBD1 matches at 7 bases. V shed 3 bases, J shed 7 bases, and the junction held 7 bases outside the gene matches. Germline V CDR1 and CDR2: LGHDT, YNNKEL (reference sequence). This CDR3 has 14 residues. The CDR3 DNA reads TGTGCCAGCAGCCAGCAGGGGGTACGAAATACGCAGTATTTT. It yields the protein CASSQQGVRNTQYF.

J is TRBJ1-6 and V is TRBV18; no definite D call. In germline, CDR1 is KGHSH, CDR2 LQKENI. This CDR3 spans 16 amino acids. Trimming took 3 bases from V and 7 from J, leaving 16 bases between them. The CDR3 region has the DNA TGTGCCAGCTCACCGGTCGGCGACCGAGACAATTCACCCCTCCACTTT. As protein: CASSPVGDRDNSPLHF.

This clonotype came up many times. The rearrangement uses TRBV28 and TRBJ2-5; tentatively, D is TRBD2 (5 bases). This CDR3 is 15 amino acids long. Germline CDR1 is MDHEN and CDR2 is SYDVKM. V shed 5 bases and J shed 2 bases, with 15 bases lying between them. CDR3 sequence: CASSPLGGSQETQYF. CDR3 nucleotide sequence: TGTGCCAGCAGTCCCCTTGGCGGGTCTCAAGAGACCCAGTACTTC.

This clonotype was detected a few times. This chain uses TRBV21-1 with TRBJ2-7; the table's D call TRBD1 went unverified against the DNA. TRBV21-1 constitutes a pseudogene. This CDR3 has 18 amino acids. CDR3 amino acids: CASSDYRGGWASSYEQYF. CDR3 coding DNA: TGTGCCAGCAGCGATTATAGGGGGGGCTGGGCCTCCTCCTACGAGCAGTACTTC.

This clonotype was seen repeatedly, ten times or more. The genes are TRBV12-3 or TRBV12-4 and TRBJ1-2; D unresolved. V lost 6 bases to trimming and J lost 10 bases, with 12 bases between them. This CDR3 is 11 amino acids long. CDR3 DNA sequence: TGTGCCAGCAGCCGAACAGACTACTACACCTTC. Translating it yields CASSRTDYYTF.

In this sample, this clonotype turned up many times. The rearrangement uses TRBV20-1 and TRBJ2-1; 12 nucleotides agree with TRBD2. The germline V gene encodes CDR1 DFQATT and CDR2 SNEGSKA (reference sequence). The CDR3 contains 20 residues. The V gene end was trimmed by 2 bases and the J gene end by 2 bases; junction bases not matched to a gene: 16. CDR3 in amino acids: CSARLYGLAGGQMAYNEQFF. The DNA of the CDR3 is TGCAGTGCTAGACTTTATGGGCTAGCGGGGGGGCAGATGGCCTACAATGAGCAGTTCTTC.

This clonotype has a single count. The chain combines TRBV5-4 with TRBJ2-7; D is undetermined. The CDR3 runs 17 residues. Between the trimmed V and J ends, which lost 3 bases and 7 bases, there was a span of 26 bases. Germline V gene data show CDR1 as SGHNT and CDR2 as YYREEE (reference sequence). The CDR3: CASSSTSLSLPVNEQYF. The DNA of the CDR3 is TGTGCCAGCAGCTCCACCTCTCTTTCACTCCCAGTGAATGAGCAGTACTTC.

The J gene is TRBJ2-1, the V gene TRBV7-2, with 13 nucleotides matching TRBD2. CDR3 length equals 16 residues. V shed 5 bases, J shed 13 bases, and the junction held 14 bases outside the gene matches. Per the germline V gene, CDR1 is SGHTA and CDR2 is FQGNSA. The CDR3 region is CASSPRLAGGQETQFF. CDR3 nucleotides: TGTGCCAGCAGCCCCCGACTAGCGGGGGGCCAAGAGACCCAGTTCTTC.